A single TCR beta chain is shown here with its context. No cognate antigen has been identified for it. No clone much larger than this one lies a single base away; base qualities are absent. The sample originates from a study of control samples from healthy donors and cancer patients (dated by TCRdb to about 2020). Library preparation employed the immunoSEQ multiplex PCR assay. What TCRdb holds here is the immuneACCESS table cut down to in-frame rearrangements. Part of the clones is not present; checked against another copy, under half of the missing clones reflect an unresolved V gene, and the others are unexplained. For this sample the table gives hundreds of thousands of clones, of which more than 80% were detected only once. More than 6% of the sample rests with the top ten. V sheds 4 bases and J sheds 7 bases, leaving 11 bases between their ends. CDR1 is given as SNHLY and CDR2 as FYNNEI, both from the germline V gene. The CDR3 holds 13 amino acids from the cysteine to the phenylalanine. Only CDR3 DNA is held: 39 bases, read in frame from base 1.

This TCR derives from a man aged 35 to 55 with head and neck cancer. The rearranged chain carries TRBV2 and TRBJ1-5; TRBD1 is a possible D gene, resting on 6 matching bases. The sequencing input was PBMCs. The CDR3 reads as follows: CASSGGGKQPQHF. The nucleotide sequence reads TGTGCCAGCAGTGGAGGGGGAAAACAGCCCCAGCATTTT. The full variable domain, completed from the reference TRBV2 and TRBJ1-5 proteins outside the CDR3, reads EPEVTQTPSHQVTQMGQEVILRCVPISNHLYFYWYRQILGQKVEFLVSFYNNEISEKSEIFDDQFSVERPDGSNFTLKIRSTKLEDSAMYFCASSGGGKQPQHFGDGTRLSIL.